Each of the 21 T cell receptor beta chains below was sequenced from the same sample in a study of cytomegalovirus exposure and HLA in healthy donors. This PCR relied on a set of 60 Vbeta primers and 13 Jbeta primers. Sequenced by immunoSEQ multiplex PCR; TCRdb stores in-frame clones only, minus some. The sample includes tens of thousands of clones, 64% of them seen just once. Material: PBMCs. Every receptor here comes from a human donor in good health.

The rearrangement uses TRBV29-1 and TRBJ1-4; TRBD1 is a possible D gene (5 bases). Trimming left V 0 bases short and J 7 bases short, with 15 bases between. The CDR3 consists of 15 residues. The germline V gene encodes CDR1 SQVTM and CDR2 ANQGSEA. The CDR3 coding sequence is TGCAGCGTTGAAGATCCCGGAGTGCAGGGTGAAAAACTGTTTTTT. Amino acids: CSVEDPGVQGEKLFF.

The chain combines TRBV13 with TRBJ2-7; D may be TRBD2 (5 bases). V lost 2 bases and J lost 3, with 17 bases in between. The CDR3 has 16 amino acids. Germline V gene data show CDR1 as PRHDT and CDR2 as FYEKMQ (reference sequence). The CDR3 loop reads CASSLSVGTGIYEQYF. The CDR3 nucleotides are TGTGCCAGCAGCTTATCGGTTGGCACGGGGATCTACGAGCAGTACTTC.

This clone was counted between two and nine times. V is TRBV5-1 and J is TRBJ1-4, with D possibly matching TRBD1 (5 bases). The germline V and J ends were trimmed by 4 bases and 7 bases, with 14 bases remaining between them. This CDR3 region has 14 residues. The germline gives CDR1 SGHRS, CDR2 YFSETQ. The CDR3 DNA sequence: TGCGCCAGCAGCCGGACGGGGGGGGTTGAAAAACTGTTTTTT. Amino acid sequence: CASSRTGGVEKLFF. Complete variable domain (other parts from reference TRBV5-1 and TRBJ1-4): KAGVTQTPRYLIKTRGQQVTLSCSPISGHRSVSWYQQTPGQGLQFLFEYFSETQRNKGNFPGRFSGRQFSNSRSEMNVSTLELGDSALYLCASSRTGGVEKLFFGSGTQLSVL.

This sequence joins TRBV7-8 and TRBJ1-1; D not certain. V lost 5 bases to trimming and J lost 0 bases, with 7 bases between them. This CDR3 region has 13 residues. Germline CDR1 is SGHVS and CDR2 is FQNEAQ. As DNA, the CDR3 is TGTGCCAGCAGCAACAGCATGAACACTGAAGCTTTCTTT. Translating gives CASSNSMNTEAFF.

This clone was seen a handful of times. V usage is TRBV4-2 and J usage is TRBJ2-7; TRBD1 matches at 7 bases. The CDR3 has 15 amino acids. The germline V gene has CDR1 LGHNA and CDR2 YNFKEQ. V lost 0 bases to trimming and J lost 0 bases; unmatched junction nucleotides: 2. The CDR3 nucleotides read TGTGCCAGCAGCCAAGAGACAGGGAGCTCCTACGAGCAGTACTTC. Residues: CASSQETGSSYEQYF.

The J gene is TRBJ2-5, the V gene TRBV11-3, with D possibly being TRBD1 (5 bases). This CDR3 is built from 15 residues. CDR1 SGHNT and CDR2 YENEEA come from the germline V gene. V was clipped by 4 bases and J by 2 bases, with 14 bases between them. DNA of the CDR3: TGTGCCAGCAGCTCTCGACAGCCGCGACAAGAGACCCAGTACTTC. This gives the protein CASSSRQPRQETQYF.

This clone showed up just a few times. V and J are TRBV27 and TRBJ1-5, with a possible D match to TRBD1 (5 bases). The CDR3 is made up of 15 amino acids. Trimming took 5 bases from V and 3 from J, leaving 14 bases between them. The V gene's germline CDR1 is MNHEY and CDR2 SMNVEV (reference sequence). The CDR3 reads CASSRDSLPNQPQHF. The CDR3 nucleotides are TGTGCCAGCAGTCGGGACTCCCTTCCCAATCAGCCCCAGCATTTT.

The chain employs TRBV28 and TRBJ2-1; 7 bases are shared with TRBD2. Looked up from germline, CDR1 is MDHEN and CDR2 is SYDVKM. CDR3 length: 16 residues. V shed 5 bases and J 0 bases; nucleotides not matched to a gene: 7. CDR3 in DNA: TGTGCCAGCAGTCCCCAAGCGGGGAGCTCCTACAATGAGCAGTTCTTC. Translation: CASSPQAGSSYNEQFF.

The rearrangement joins TRBV7-2 to TRBJ1-6, with a weak D call TRBD1 (5 bases). CDR1 SGHTA and CDR2 FQGNSA come from the germline V gene. The CDR3 runs 11 residues. The germline V and J ends were trimmed by 3 bases and 12 bases, with 6 bases remaining between them. CDR3 region: CASSLGGPLHF. CDR3 nucleotides: TGTGCCAGCAGCTTGGGGGGACCCCTCCACTTT.

The gene calls are TRBV15 and TRBJ1-6, with a weak D call TRBD1 (6 bases). The V and J ends lost 2 bases and 9 bases respectively, with 14 bases between them. This CDR3 is 15 amino acids long. The V gene's germline CDR1 is LNHNV and CDR2 YYDKDF (reference sequence). CDR3 residues: CATSRLTGIGSPLHF. The CDR3 DNA sequence: TGTGCCACCAGCAGACTTACAGGGATCGGTTCACCCCTCCACTTT.

The chain has TRBV5-1 and TRBJ1-1; 7 bases fit TRBD1. The V and J ends lost 7 bases and 0 bases, in that order; junction bases with no gene match: 15. Germline loops: CDR1 SGHRS, CDR2 YFSETQ. The CDR3 totals 17 residues. This CDR3 reads CASGPFRQGSMNTEAFF. The CDR3 DNA is TGCGCCAGCGGCCCTTTCCGACAGGGTTCTATGAACACTGAAGCTTTCTTT.

The rearrangement joins TRBV7-9 to TRBJ2-3; 10 bases are shared with TRBD2. The CDR3 consists of 16 residues. CDR1 and CDR2 from the germline V gene are SEHNR and FQNEAQ (reference sequence). Trimming took 6 bases from V and 4 from J; bases not matched to a gene: 10. The CDR3: CASSHQSGGDSDTQYF. CDR3 DNA sequence: TGTGCCAGCAGTCACCAAAGCGGGGGGGATTCAGATACGCAGTATTTT.

The V and J genes are TRBV9 and TRBJ1-6; D is unclear. The length of the CDR3 is 16 residues. The germline gives CDR1 SGDLS, CDR2 YYNGEE. Trimming took 1 base from V and 10 from J, leaving 18 bases between them. CDR3 loop: CASSVFPHPRESPLHF. The DNA for the CDR3 is TGTGCCAGCAGCGTATTCCCGCACCCAAGGGAGTCACCCCTCCACTTT.

A few counts support this clone. This chain links TRBV9 with TRBJ1-1, with 7 positions matching TRBD1. This CDR3 contains 15 residues. With 7 bases clipped from V and 1 base from J, the junction kept 10 bases outside the gene matches. The germline V gene encodes CDR1 SGDLS and CDR2 YYNGEE. The CDR3 DNA is TGTGCCAGCGCAGCAACAGGGGTTCAGAACACTGAAGCTTTCTTT. It encodes CASAATGVQNTEAFF.

This clone was seen more than once but under ten times. The chain joins TRBV30 to TRBJ2-3; perhaps TRBD2 as D (6 bases). CDR1 is GTSNPN and CDR2 is SVGIG in the germline V gene (reference sequence). V shed 5 bases and J shed 2 bases, with 17 bases lying between them. The CDR3 length is 15 residues. CDR3 nucleotide sequence: TGTGCCTGGGGACGGAGGGGCCCTACCACAGATACGCAGTATTTT. It codes for CAWGRRGPTTDTQYF. The variable domain in full, completed from reference TRBV30 and TRBJ2-3, reads SQTIHQWPATLVQPVGSPLSLECTVEGTSNPNLYWYRQAAGRGLQLLFYSVGIGQISSEVPQNLSASRPQDRQFILSSKKLLLSDSGFYLCAWGRRGPTTDTQYFGPGTRLTVL.

This rearrangement joins TRBV25-1 to TRBJ1-2, with 9 nucleotides matching TRBD1. The V and J ends lost 4 bases and 6 bases, in that order; junction bases with no gene match: 9. Germline values: CDR1 MGHDK, CDR2 SYGVNS. This CDR3 is 15 amino acids long. For the CDR3, the DNA is TGTGCCAGCAGTGCAACTCCGGGACAGGGAAATGGCTACACCTTC. Amino acids: CASSATPGQGNGYTF.

The CDR3 DNA is TGTGCCAGCAGTGTCAAAGCGGGGACCGGCGAGCAGTACTTC. This codes for CASSVKAGTGEQYF. This chain joins TRBV6-4 and TRBJ2-7; 7 positions agree with TRBD2. Germline V lookup: CDR1 MRHNA, CDR2 SNTAGT. This CDR3 has 14 amino acids. Trimming cost V 4 bases and J 6 bases; bases outside gene matches: 9.

The chain combines TRBV7-9 with TRBJ2-3, with TRBD2 as a possible D gene (6 bases). Trimming left V 5 bases short and J 4 bases short, with 19 bases between. Germline V gene lookup returns CDR1 SEHNR and CDR2 FQNEAQ (reference sequence). The CDR3 runs to 16 residues. The CDR3 spells CASSLGRGPVADTQYF. The DNA for the CDR3 is TGTGCCAGCAGCCTGGGGCGGGGACCGGTAGCAGATACGCAGTATTTT.

This clone occurred a few times. This sequence joins TRBV9 and TRBJ1-2; the D is unclear. Looked up from germline, CDR1 is SGDLS and CDR2 is YYNGEE. V lost 1 base and J 1 base, leaving 11 bases between the germline ends. This CDR3 has 15 amino acids. CDR3 DNA sequence: TGTGCCAGCAGCGTATTGAGTACCGGTAACTATGGCTACACCTTC. It encodes CASSVLSTGNYGYTF.

The chain links TRBV5-4 to TRBJ1-4, with D possibly being TRBD1 (5 bases). V lost 0 bases and J lost 5, with 11 bases in between. The CDR3 contains 15 residues. In germline, CDR1 is SGHNT, CDR2 YYREEE (reference sequence). CDR3 residues: CASSLAGDLNEKLFF. The CDR3, as DNA: TGTGCCAGCAGCTTGGCGGGGGATCTAAATGAAAAACTGTTTTTT.

The J gene is TRBJ2-7, the V gene TRBV5-4; 7 nucleotides match TRBD1. This CDR3 region has 13 residues. CDR1 is SGHNT, CDR2 YYREEE, per germline (reference sequence). Trimming cost V 3 bases and J 2 bases; bases outside gene matches: 2. The CDR3 here is CASSWDSTYEQYF. Written as DNA, the CDR3 is TGTGCCAGCAGCTGGGACAGCACCTACGAGCAGTACTTC. Drawing the rest from reference TRBV5-4 and TRBJ2-7, the complete variable domain is ETGVTQSPTHLIKTRGQQVTLRCSSQSGHNTVSWYQQALGQGPQFIFQYYREEENGRGNFPPRFSGLQFPNYSSELNVNALELDDSALYLCASSWDSTYEQYFGPGTRLTVT.